The 17 T cell receptor beta chains below come from one sample, sequenced in a study of blood T cell repertoires in COVID-19. Assay used: immunoSEQ multiplex PCR; TCRdb lists only in-frame clones, some missing. The table shows some 95,000 clones, with 60% to 85% occurring only once. The sample comprised peripheral blood. The origin of the receptors is a man aged 50 to 60 who had recovered from COVID-19.

The chain couples TRBV3-1 (or the pseudogene TRBV3-2) to TRBJ1-1; a possible D gene is TRBD1 (5 bases). This CDR3 contains 16 residues. V was cut by 1 base and J by 7 bases, with 19 bases left in between. The germline gives CDR1 LGHDT, CDR2 YNNKEL (reference sequence). CDR3 sequence (DNA): TGTGCCAGCAGCCAAGCGAGCCCCGGGGGTATGGGTGAAGCTTTCTTT. Protein sequence: CASSQASPGGMGEAFF.

This sequence joins TRBV5-1 and TRBJ1-1; perhaps TRBD1 as D (6 bases). This CDR3 spans 15 amino acids. Looked up from germline, CDR1 is SGHRS and CDR2 is YFSETQ. V lost 1 base and J lost 0, with 10 bases in between. The DNA of the CDR3 is TGCGCCAGCAGCTTGACAGGGATGATGAACACTGAAGCTTTCTTT. This encodes CASSLTGMMNTEAFF.

J is TRBJ2-5 and V is TRBV7-8, with 7 bases that match TRBD2. Germline CDR1 and CDR2: SGHVS and FQNEAQ. Trimming at V came to 3 bases and at J to 4 bases, leaving 5 bases not matched to a gene. The CDR3 spans 14 residues. Written as DNA, the CDR3 is TGTGCCAGCAGCTTCCCCTCGGGGGGAGAGACCCAGTACTTC. Its protein product is CASSFPSGGETQYF.

The CDR3 DNA reads TGTGCCAGCAGTGGGGGCAACTCTGGAAACACCATATATTTT. Amino acids: CASSGGNSGNTIYF. This chain uses TRBV2 with TRBJ1-3; maybe TRBD1 (5 bases). Trimming took 4 bases from V and 0 from J, leaving 7 bases between them. The CDR3 runs to 14 residues. CDR1 and CDR2 from the germline V gene are SNHLY and FYNNEI.

The chain has TRBV7-9 and TRBJ1-2, with TRBD1 matching 9 bases. Germline V gene lookup returns CDR1 SEHNR and CDR2 FQNEAQ (reference sequence). The ends lost 1 base at V and 6 bases at J; junction bases unmatched: 3. The CDR3 is 14 amino acids. The CDR3 bases are TGTGCCAGCAGCTTAGGGGGGACAGGGAATGGCTACACCTTC. Translating gives CASSLGGTGNGYTF.

V is TRBV9 and J is TRBJ2-3; 8 bases agree with TRBD2. The CDR3 is 16 amino acids. The V gene's germline CDR1 is SGDLS and CDR2 YYNGEE. J was trimmed by 1 base and V by 4 bases; bases with no gene match: 8. CDR3 sequence: CASSPPGLEGTDTQYF. The CDR3 region has the DNA TGTGCCAGCAGCCCCCCGGGACTAGAAGGCACAGATACGCAGTATTTT.

The chain uses TRBV5-1 and TRBJ1-2, with 7 bases matching TRBD1. Germline CDR1 SGHRS, CDR2 YFSETQ. Trimming at V came to 4 bases and at J to 3 bases, leaving 6 bases not matched to a gene. The CDR3 spans 14 residues. This chain's CDR3 is CASSPPTGDYGYTF. The CDR3 nucleotides are TGCGCCAGCAGCCCACCTACAGGGGACTATGGCTACACCTTC.

This rearrangement joins TRBV5-6 to TRBJ2-3, with D perhaps matching TRBD1 (6 bases). V dropped 4 bases and J dropped 6 bases, with 18 bases sitting between them. Germline V gives CDR1 SGHDT, CDR2 YYEEEE. The CDR3 is made up of 15 amino acids. This CDR3 reads CASSPGGQPVDTQYF. As DNA, the CDR3 is TGTGCCAGCAGCCCAGGAGGACAGCCGGTTGATACGCAGTATTTT.

The rearrangement links TRBV4-1 to TRBJ2-3; D unclear. The CDR3 contains 16 residues. Trimming removed 1 base from V and 2 bases from J, with 13 bases in between. Germline loops: CDR1 MGHRA, CDR2 YSYEKL. This CDR3 is CASSQANLISTDTQYF. In nucleotides, the CDR3 is TGCGCCAGCAGCCAAGCGAACTTGATTTCCACAGATACGCAGTATTTT.

The rearrangement joins TRBV25-1 to TRBJ1-2, with TRBD1 identical over 10 bases. The V and J ends lost 1 base and 5 bases, in that order; junction bases with no gene match: 7. From germline, CDR1 is MGHDK and CDR2 SYGVNS. The CDR3 totals 16 residues. CDR3: CASSESLGQGGYGYTF. The DNA for the CDR3 is TGTGCCAGCAGTGAATCCTTAGGACAGGGGGGGTATGGCTACACCTTC.

The chain is built from TRBV19 and TRBJ1-5; TRBD1 is a possible D gene (6 bases). Trimming shortened V by 6 bases and J by 2 bases, and 14 bases separated the two germline ends. The length of the CDR3 is 15 residues. Germline-derived CDR1 and CDR2 are LNHDA and SQIVND (reference sequence). This CDR3 reads CASRIPGQRNQPQHF. The CDR3 DNA reads as TGTGCCAGTAGAATACCGGGACAACGCAATCAGCCCCAGCATTTT.

DNA of the CDR3: TGTGCCTGCTCAGGGGCGAGCGGGAGGGCCGCAGATACGCAGTATTTT. Its protein product is CACSGASGRAADTQYF. V is TRBV28 and J is TRBJ2-3; TRBD2 agrees at 10 bases. Losses at the gene ends were 11 bases for V and 4 bases for J; bases not matched to a gene: 15. CDR1 is MDHEN, CDR2 SYDVKM, per germline. CDR3 length: 16 residues.

V usage is TRBV6-5 and J usage is TRBJ1-2; 7 positions agree with TRBD1. CDR3 size: 14 residues. The V and J ends lost 6 bases and 4 bases, in that order; junction bases with no gene match: 8. CDR1 MNHEY and CDR2 SVGAGI come from the germline V gene. CDR3: CASSPGTVPYGYTF. DNA of the CDR3: TGTGCCAGCAGCCCCGGGACAGTACCCTATGGCTACACCTTC.

This chain connects TRBV7-9 to TRBJ1-3; D perhaps matches TRBD1 (6 bases). CDR1 is SEHNR and CDR2 is FQNEAQ in the germline V gene (reference sequence). The V end lost 5 bases, the J end lost 4 bases, and 12 bases lay between the germline ends. The CDR3 length is 14 residues. Written as DNA, the CDR3 is TGTGCCAGCAGCCTTACAGGGTCAGGAAACACCATATATTTT. Its translation is CASSLTGSGNTIYF.

This clone was observed once. The chain combines TRBV9 with TRBJ1-6; D call uncertain. The germline V gene encodes CDR1 SGDLS and CDR2 YYNGEE. The CDR3 runs to 12 residues. V lost 4 bases and J lost 7, with 6 bases in between. The CDR3 region is CASSPGNSPLHF. CDR3 coding DNA: TGTGCCAGCAGCCCCGGGAATTCACCCCTCCACTTT.

This rearrangement joins TRBV10-3 to TRBJ2-7; weak D call: TRBD1 (6 bases). Germline V gene data show CDR1 as ENHRY and CDR2 as SYGVKD. The CDR3 has 12 residues. V lost 7 bases and J 4 bases, leaving 11 bases between the germline ends. CDR3 coding DNA: TGTGCCATCAACAACGGACAGTACGAGCAGTACTTC. Amino acids: CAINNGQYEQYF.

This clone showed up just a few times. This chain uses TRBV5-1 with TRBJ1-6, with 8 bases matching TRBD1. CDR1 and CDR2 (germline): SGHRS, YFSETQ. The CDR3 loop spans 17 amino acids. Trimming removed 4 bases from V and 9 bases from J; junction bases left unmatched: 15. As DNA, the CDR3 is TGCGCCAGCAGCCTTCGTCCGGGACAGGCTTCAAGTTCACCCCTCCACTTT. Translated: CASSLRPGQASSSPLHF.